This T cell receptor beta chain stems from a study of blood T cell repertoires in COVID-19 (dated by TCRdb to the early 2020s). Study-wide context: Samples from collaborators originated in the United States, Italy and Spain and spanned both the acute and convalescent phases of COVID-19. The material from the prospective study consisted of cDNA or gDNA derived from T cells, B-cell-depleted T cells, or PBMCs. The dataset comprised deeply sampled blood TCRbeta repertoires from subjects exposed to, actively infected with, or recovered from COVID-19. The repertoires were made available in a free public database intended to serve as a resource for research on the immune response to SARS-CoV-2. Samples came from the ongoing ImmuneRACE study (first 160 participants) plus 1,254 subjects from 6 global collaborators. The sample metadata nearly always contained a de-identified subject ID, COVID-19 status, age in years and sex. HLA class I and class II types, where available, came from metadata supplied by the sample provider rather than from assay-based typing.

Overall results and qualifications from the work: Clinical and demographic metadata were provided uncurated, with the amount varying by source and participant.

Turning to this clone: Its antigen is not yet known. Base-call qualities are not available, and no considerably larger clone is one nucleotide away.

Participants in the prospective study were enrolled through a virtual design, were aged roughly 18 to 90 years, and lived in approximately 25 United States geographic areas. To assign participants to cohorts, the prospective study relied on clinical history that participants themselves reported in a screening survey and a study questionnaire. Each participant in the prospective study had whole blood, serum and a nasopharyngeal or oropharyngeal swab collected by mobile phlebotomists. Participants in the prospective study had the option to provide additional blood draws and questionnaires over an approximately 2-month period. Before DNA extraction, prospective study blood samples were shipped either frozen or at room temperature. TCRbeta CDR3 regions were amplified from genomic DNA by means of the immunoSEQ Assay, a bias-controlled multiplex PCR. The authors' analysis ran thus. The number of nucleated cells in each sample was estimated from the amplification of reference gene primers within the assay. Sequence reads were collapsed and filtered to measure the absolute abundance of every unique TCRbeta CDR3 rearrangement. For each sample, productive Simpson clonality was calculated as the square root of Simpson's diversity index over productive rearrangements. The table comes from immuneACCESS by way of TCRdb, which keeps in-frame sequences with V and J called. Part of the clones is missing from these tables; in studies checked, under half for an unresolved V gene and the rest for unknown reasons. V, J and clone size are taken as reported in that table, and D and trimming were inferred from the DNA itself. This sample lists about 400,000 clones; roughly 90% were detected once. The ten largest account for over 2% of the sample.

Taken from cysteine to phenylalanine, the CDR3 has 15 residues. Only CDR3 DNA remains: 45 bases, in frame from the first base. CDR1 and CDR2, looked up from the germline V gene (reference sequence), are SEHNR and FQNEAQ. V loses 3 bases of germline sequence and J loses 5 bases, and the interval between the two ends is 16 bases. The sequencing input was PBMCs or T cells enriched from blood (not recorded which). The chain was built from TRBV7-9 and TRBJ1-2; the best D guess is TRBD1, with 6 bases matching. The receptor was derived from a woman aged 40-49 years with acute COVID-19. The DNA is TGTGCCAGCAGCTTGGGATTGGGGGCAGATTATGGCTACACCTTC. Translated, this gives CASSLGLGADYGYTF.